This T cell receptor (beta chain) derives from a study of T cells expressing NK-cell markers. The overall study: Seven HCMV-seropositive donors and one seronegative donor made up the eight sequenced donors. Study conclusions and caveats: Six or seven donors had dominant NKG2C+ clonotypes that comprised roughly 1.0-7.5% of their CD8+ T cells.

Germline V gene sequence: CDR1 SNHLY, CDR2 FYNNEI. This CDR3 contains 12 residues. Comment on this clonotype: Its antigen is not known.

For each CDR3 protein, TCRdb gives one entry from its re-call of the 5' RACE reads, without DNA. This table holds 350,000 to 450,000 distinct CDR3 sequences. V gene TRBV2 combines with J gene TRBJ2-1; absent DNA, TCRdb's TRBD2 call cannot be checked. The TCR comes from a man aged 18 to 69 in good health. The sequencing sample was made of blood T cells: a sorted CD56 or NKG2C T cell subset, CD4+ or CD8+ T cells, or bulk PBMC T cells (not recorded which). CDR3 loop: CASSRDSDEQFF.